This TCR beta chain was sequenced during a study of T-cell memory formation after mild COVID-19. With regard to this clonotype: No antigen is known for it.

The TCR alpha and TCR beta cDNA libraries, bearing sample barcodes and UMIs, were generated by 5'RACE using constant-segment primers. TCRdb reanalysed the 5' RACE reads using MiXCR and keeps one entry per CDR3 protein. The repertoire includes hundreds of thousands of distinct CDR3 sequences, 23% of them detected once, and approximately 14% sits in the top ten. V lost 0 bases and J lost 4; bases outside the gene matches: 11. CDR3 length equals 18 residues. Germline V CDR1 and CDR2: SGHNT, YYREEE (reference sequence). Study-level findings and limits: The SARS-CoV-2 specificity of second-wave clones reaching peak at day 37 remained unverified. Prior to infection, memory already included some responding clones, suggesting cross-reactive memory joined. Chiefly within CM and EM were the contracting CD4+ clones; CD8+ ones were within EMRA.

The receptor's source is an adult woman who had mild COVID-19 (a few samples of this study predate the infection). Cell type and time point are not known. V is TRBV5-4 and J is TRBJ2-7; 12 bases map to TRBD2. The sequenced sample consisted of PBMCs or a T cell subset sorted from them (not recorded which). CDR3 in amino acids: CASSLGGLAGGPGYEQYF. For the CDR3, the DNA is TGTGCCAGCAGCTTGGGAGGCCTAGCGGGAGGGCCGGGGTACGAGCAGTACTTC. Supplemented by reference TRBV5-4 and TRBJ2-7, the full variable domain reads ETGVTQSPTHLIKTRGQQVTLRCSSQSGHNTVSWYQQALGQGPQFIFQYYREEENGRGNFPPRFSGLQFPNYSSELNVNALELDDSALYLCASSLGGLAGGPGYEQYFGPGTRLTVT.